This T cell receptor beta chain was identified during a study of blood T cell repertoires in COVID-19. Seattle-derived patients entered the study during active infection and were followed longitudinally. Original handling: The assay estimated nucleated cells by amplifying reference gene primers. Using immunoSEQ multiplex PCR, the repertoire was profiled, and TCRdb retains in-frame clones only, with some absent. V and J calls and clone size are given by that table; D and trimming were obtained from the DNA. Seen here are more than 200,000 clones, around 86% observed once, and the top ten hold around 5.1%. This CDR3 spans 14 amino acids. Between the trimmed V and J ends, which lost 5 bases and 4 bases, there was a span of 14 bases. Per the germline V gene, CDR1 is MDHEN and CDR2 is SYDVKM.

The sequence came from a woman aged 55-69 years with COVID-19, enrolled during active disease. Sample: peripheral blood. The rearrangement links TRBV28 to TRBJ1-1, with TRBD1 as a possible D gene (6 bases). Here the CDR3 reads CASSSGGLSTEAFF. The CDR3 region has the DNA TGTGCCAGCAGTAGTGGGGGCCTAAGCACTGAAGCTTTCTTT.